The 10 T cell receptor beta chains below come from one sample, sequenced in a study of blood T cell repertoires in COVID-19. Here immunoSEQ multiplex PCR was the method, and the copy in TCRdb shows in-frame clones only, minus some. The table lists 70,000 to 90,000 clones, approximately 91% of them singletons, with about 27% in the top ten. Sequencing used peripheral blood. All receptors derive from a man aged 45-65 years with acute or convalescent COVID-19.

The chain is built from TRBV5-6 and TRBJ2-2; D is perhaps TRBD2 (5 bases). V was trimmed by 2 bases and J by 1 base, leaving 12 bases between them. The V gene's germline CDR1 is SGHDT and CDR2 YYEEEE. This CDR3 contains 16 residues. CDR3 in DNA: TGTGCCAGCAGCTTCTCTCCTAGCCTGAACACCGGGGAGCTGTTTTTT. It is translated as CASSFSPSLNTGELFF.

This chain links TRBV7-6 with TRBJ2-3, with 7 bases matching TRBD1. This CDR3 is 16 amino acids long. The germline V gene encodes CDR1 SGHVS and CDR2 FNYEAQ. Losses at the gene ends were 0 bases for V and 2 bases for J; bases not matched to a gene: 5. CDR3 sequence (DNA): TGTGCCAGCAGCTTAGCGCTGGGGACAGCCACAGATACGCAGTATTTT. Its protein product is CASSLALGTATDTQYF.

V gene TRBV9 combines with J gene TRBJ2-5; D might be TRBD1 (7 bases). This CDR3 has 17 amino acids. V gave up 3 bases and J gave up 5 bases, with 23 bases separating them. Germline values: CDR1 SGDLS, CDR2 YYNGEE. The CDR3 nucleotides are TGTGCCAGCAGCGCCGAGGAGGGAGGACAGGCTGGGGAGACCCAGTACTTC. Translation: CASSAEEGGQAGETQYF.

The gene calls are TRBV3-1 (or the pseudogene TRBV3-2) and TRBJ1-3; possible D gene TRBD1, 6 bases. The CDR3 spans 14 residues. V was trimmed by 0 bases and J by 4 bases, leaving 7 bases between them. The germline V gene encodes CDR1 LGHDT and CDR2 YNNKEL (reference sequence). CDR3 DNA: TGTGCCAGCAGCCAAGAAGACAGGGGAAACACCATATATTTT. This codes for CASSQEDRGNTIYF.

The V gene is TRBV30, the J gene TRBJ1-1, with D unresolved. The CDR3 extends over 13 amino acids. The ends were cut back, 3 bases at V and 2 bases at J, with 10 bases in the middle. The germline CDR1 and CDR2 sequences are GTSNPN and SVGIG (reference sequence). CDR3 in DNA: TGTGCCTGGAGCCCGGGTTTTAACACTGAAGCTTTCTTT. Protein sequence: CAWSPGFNTEAFF.

This rearrangement joins TRBV28 to TRBJ2-3, with 7 nucleotides matching TRBD2. Trimming removed 2 bases from V and 2 bases from J; junction bases left unmatched: 4. The CDR3 is 15 amino acids. In germline, CDR1 is MDHEN, CDR2 SYDVKM. CDR3 bases: TGTGCCAGCAGTTTACCTAGCGGACTCACAGATACGCAGTATTTT. It specifies CASSLPSGLTDTQYF.

This chain links TRBV2 with TRBJ1-2; possibly TRBD1 for D (6 bases). Germline V CDR1 and CDR2: SNHLY, FYNNEI. The CDR3 is 14 residues long. The V end was cut by 4 bases, the J end by 5 bases, with 14 bases between. In nucleotides, the CDR3 is TGTGCCAGCAGTGGGGGAGGGGGGATTTATGGCTACACCTTC. The encoded protein is CASSGGGGIYGYTF.

The CDR3 region has the DNA TGTGCCATCAGTGGATCCGGGACAGGGAAGGATGAGCAGTTCTTC. This encodes CAISGSGTGKDEQFF. This rearrangement joins TRBV10-3 to TRBJ2-1; 9 bases line up with TRBD1. CDR1 ENHRY and CDR2 SYGVKD come from the germline V gene. The CDR3 consists of 15 residues. Trimming took 4 bases from V and 8 from J; bases not matched to a gene: 9.

This CDR3 reads CASSPSGGGNTIYF. CDR3 nucleotides: TGTGCCAGCAGCCCCAGCGGAGGAGGAAACACCATATATTTT. This rearrangement joins TRBV7-9 to TRBJ1-3; D is unresolved. In germline, CDR1 is SEHNR, CDR2 FQNEAQ (reference sequence). Trimming removed 5 bases from V and 4 bases from J, with 12 bases in between. This CDR3 has 14 residues. Based on the CDR3 plus reference TRBV7-9 and TRBJ1-3, the full variable domain is DTGVSQNPRHKITKRGQNVTFRCDPISEHNRLYWYRQTLGQGPEFLTYFQNEAQLEKSRLLSDRFSAERPKGSFSTLEIQRTEQGDSAMYLCASSPSGGGNTIYFGEGSWLTVV.

The rearrangement uses TRBV2 and TRBJ1-1; 11 bases are shared with TRBD1. Germline CDR1 SNHLY, CDR2 FYNNEI. The CDR3 extends over 15 amino acids. V shed 6 bases, J shed 5 bases, and the junction held 8 bases outside the gene matches. The CDR3 coding sequence is TGTGCCAGCAGCCAAATGGACAGGGGGCAAACTGAAGCTTTCTTT. It translates to CASSQMDRGQTEAFF.